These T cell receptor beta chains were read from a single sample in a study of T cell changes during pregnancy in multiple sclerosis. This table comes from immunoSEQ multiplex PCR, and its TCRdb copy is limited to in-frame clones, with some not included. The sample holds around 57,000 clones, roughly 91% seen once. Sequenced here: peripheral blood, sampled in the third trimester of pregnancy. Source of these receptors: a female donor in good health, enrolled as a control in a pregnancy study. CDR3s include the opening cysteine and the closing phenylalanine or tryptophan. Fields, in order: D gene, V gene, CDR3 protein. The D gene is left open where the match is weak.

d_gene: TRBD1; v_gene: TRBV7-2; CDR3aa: CASSQNLGQSYGYTF
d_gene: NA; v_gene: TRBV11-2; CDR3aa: CASSPQQGYGYTF
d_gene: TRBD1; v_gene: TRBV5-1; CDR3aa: CASRGVTGGTEAFF
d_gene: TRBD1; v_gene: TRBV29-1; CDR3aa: CSARDRQTMNTEAFF
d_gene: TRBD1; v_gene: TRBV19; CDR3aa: CASKGQGPYEQYF
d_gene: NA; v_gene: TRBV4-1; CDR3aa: CASSQPTGYTEAFF
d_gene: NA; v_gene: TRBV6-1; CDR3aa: CASSEGRGGEQYF
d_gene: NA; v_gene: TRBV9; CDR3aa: CASSSGKDYYEQYF
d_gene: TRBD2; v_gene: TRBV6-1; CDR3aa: CASKRDNTDTQYF
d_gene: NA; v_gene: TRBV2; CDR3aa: CASSEGGTEAFF
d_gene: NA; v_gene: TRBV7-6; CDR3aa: CASSLRGNQETQYF
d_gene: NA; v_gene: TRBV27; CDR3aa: CASSSPTGRDYEQYF
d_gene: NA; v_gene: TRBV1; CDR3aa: CTSSQGSGINEKLFF
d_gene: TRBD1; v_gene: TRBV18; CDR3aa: CASSPPSDRGEQYF
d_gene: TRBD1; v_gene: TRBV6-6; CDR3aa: CASRPRGSSNYGYTF
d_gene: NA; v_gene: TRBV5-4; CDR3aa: CASSITLGTNGYTF
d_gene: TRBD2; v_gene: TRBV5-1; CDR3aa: CASSSSGGSYHLFF
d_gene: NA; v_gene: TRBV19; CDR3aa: CASSMGGVNEQFF
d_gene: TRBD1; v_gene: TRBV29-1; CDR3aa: CSVQPGTGMGDTQYF
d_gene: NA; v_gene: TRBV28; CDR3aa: CASIGREAFF
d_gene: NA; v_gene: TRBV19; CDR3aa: CASSIKGGGYTF
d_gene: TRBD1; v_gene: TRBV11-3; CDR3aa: CASSAWDSYEQYF
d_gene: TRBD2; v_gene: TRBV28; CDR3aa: CASGTSGRVGDTQYF
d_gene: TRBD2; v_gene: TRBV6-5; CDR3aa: CASSSGTRQETQYF
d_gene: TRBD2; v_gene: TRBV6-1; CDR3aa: CASSEESSGSRKTQYF
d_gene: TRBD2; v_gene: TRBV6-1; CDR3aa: CASSDGGLAVENEQFF
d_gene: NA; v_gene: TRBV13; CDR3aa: CASSLGRGGYGYTF
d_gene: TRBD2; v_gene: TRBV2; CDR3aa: CARSSGDYNEQFF
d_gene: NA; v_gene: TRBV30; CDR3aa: CAWSVPGGEKLFF
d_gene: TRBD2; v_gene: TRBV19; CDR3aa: CASSIGAGGPEETQYF
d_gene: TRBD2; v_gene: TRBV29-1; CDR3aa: CSVGRESYEQYF
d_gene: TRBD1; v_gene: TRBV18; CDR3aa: CASSRGQHNYGYTF
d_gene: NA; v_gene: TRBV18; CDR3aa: CASSPPNLLQETQYF
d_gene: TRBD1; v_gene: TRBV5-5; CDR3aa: CASSLDPGQGAYYGYTF
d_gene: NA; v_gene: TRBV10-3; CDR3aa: CAIRGSVADTQYF
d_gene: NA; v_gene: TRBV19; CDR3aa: CASSISRSSTDTQYF
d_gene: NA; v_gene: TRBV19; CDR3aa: CASSPGGRAGAYEQYF
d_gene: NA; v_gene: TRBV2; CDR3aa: CASSATGFLTEAFF
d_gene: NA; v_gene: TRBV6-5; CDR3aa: CASRGSGDNEQFF
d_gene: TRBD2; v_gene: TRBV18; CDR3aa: CASSFYHLAGSTDTQYF
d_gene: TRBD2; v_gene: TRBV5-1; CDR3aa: CASSSGGTGPYNEQFF
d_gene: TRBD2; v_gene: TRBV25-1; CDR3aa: CASSEYLAGADTQYF
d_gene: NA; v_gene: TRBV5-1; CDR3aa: CASSLTPEGRYNEQFF
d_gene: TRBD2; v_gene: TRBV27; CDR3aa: CASSKTGLDQYF
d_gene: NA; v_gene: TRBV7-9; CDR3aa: CASSLDGQPNEKLFF
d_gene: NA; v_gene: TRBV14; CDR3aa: CASSPGHYYGYTF
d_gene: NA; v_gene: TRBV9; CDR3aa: CASSPRTLSYNEQFF
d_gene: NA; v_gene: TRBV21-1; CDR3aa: CASSNRDIAIYEQYF
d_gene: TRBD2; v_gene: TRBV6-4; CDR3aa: CASSDWTSGSTDTQYF
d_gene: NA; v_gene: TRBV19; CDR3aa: CASSGEGTEAFF
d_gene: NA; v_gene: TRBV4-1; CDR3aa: CASSQDIGAGNEQFF
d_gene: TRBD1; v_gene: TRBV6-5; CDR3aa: CASRSTGTSNQPQHF
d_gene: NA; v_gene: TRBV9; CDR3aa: CASSVDGGDTYNEQFF
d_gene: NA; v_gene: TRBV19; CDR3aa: CASSAETEKLFF
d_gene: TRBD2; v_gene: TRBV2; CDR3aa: CASSERGASGGKAQYF